These 24 T cell receptor beta chains originate from one sample sequenced in a study of blood T cell repertoires in COVID-19. TCRdb's table, derived via immunoSEQ multiplex PCR, lists solely in-frame clones and lacks some. Among more than 95,000 clones listed, approximately 85% were seen once. The sample was peripheral blood. All receptors derive from an elderly woman with COVID-19, enrolled during active disease.

The J gene is TRBJ2-2, the V gene TRBV6-5; no firm D call. Germline V gene sequence: CDR1 MNHEY, CDR2 SVGAGI. The V end was cut by 4 bases, the J end by 6 bases, with 9 bases between. The CDR3 consists of 13 residues. In DNA, the CDR3 is TGTGCCAGCAGTTTCACGGGTGCCGGGGAGCTGTTTTTT. This sequence encodes CASSFTGAGELFF.

The rearrangement links TRBV11-2 to TRBJ2-5; 13 bases map to TRBD2. The CDR3 contains 17 residues. J was trimmed by 4 bases and V by 2 bases; bases with no gene match: 7. Germline values: CDR1 SGHAT, CDR2 FQNNGV. CDR3 in amino acids: CASSLTSGRGLLETQYF. CDR3 DNA sequence: TGTGCCAGCAGCTTAACTAGCGGGAGGGGACTCCTAGAGACCCAGTACTTC. The whole variable domain, filled in from reference TRBV11-2 and TRBJ2-5, reads EAGVAQSPRYKIIEKRQSVAFWCNPISGHATLYWYQQILGQGPKLLIQFQNNGVVDDSQLPKDRFSAERLKGVDSTLKIQPAKLEDSAVYLCASSLTSGRGLLETQYFGPGTRLLVL.

This chain connects TRBV29-1 to TRBJ1-4, with TRBD1 matching over 9 bases. The CDR3 extends over 13 amino acids. J lost 5 bases, V lost 7 bases, and 5 bases had no gene match. The V gene's germline CDR1 is SQVTM and CDR2 ANQGSEA. Here the CDR3 DNA reads TGCAGCGCTAGCGGGACAGGGAATGAAAAACTGTTTTTT. Translated: CSASGTGNEKLFF.

A single count supports this clone. This rearrangement joins TRBV6-5 to TRBJ1-3; TRBD1 aligns across 9 bases. Germline V gene sequence: CDR1 MNHEY, CDR2 SVGAGI. The CDR3 spans 16 residues. J lost 4 bases, V lost 3 bases, and 7 bases had no gene match. CDR3 amino acids: CASSYSDRGAGNTIYF. CDR3 nucleotide sequence: TGTGCCAGCAGTTATTCGGACAGGGGAGCGGGAAACACCATATATTTT.

The V and J genes are TRBV28 and TRBJ2-7; TRBD2 might be the D (5 bases). The length of the CDR3 is 12 residues. With 7 bases removed from V and 6 bases from J, the gap between germline ends came to 13 bases. Germline V gene sequence: CDR1 MDHEN, CDR2 SYDVKM. This CDR3 reads CASTAGSAEQYF. DNA for the CDR3: TGTGCCAGCACGGCGGGTTCGGCCGAGCAGTACTTC.

The gene calls are TRBV7-2 and TRBJ1-2; D perhaps matches TRBD1 (5 bases). This CDR3 has 13 amino acids. V lost 4 bases, J lost 7 bases, and 13 bases lay in between. Germline-derived CDR1 and CDR2 are SGHTA and FQGNSA. CDR3 bases: TGTGCCAGCAGCTCGTTGACAGTTAGTGGCTACACCTTC. Its protein product is CASSSLTVSGYTF. The full variable domain, in which reference TRBV7-2 and TRBJ1-2 provide the parts outside the CDR3, is GAGVSQSPSNKVTEKGKDVELRCDPISGHTALYWYRQSLGQGLEFLIYFQGNSAPDKSGLPSDRFSAERTGGSVSTLTIQRTQQEDSAVYLCASSSLTVSGYTFGSGTRLTVV.

The rearrangement links TRBV28 to TRBJ1-1, with 11 bases matching TRBD1. Germline V lookup: CDR1 MDHEN, CDR2 SYDVKM. The ends lost 7 bases at V and 11 bases at J; junction bases unmatched: 6. There are 12 residues in the CDR3. This CDR3 reads CASNLRDRGAFF. The CDR3 DNA reads TGTGCCAGCAACCTCCGGGACAGGGGGGCTTTCTTT.

The V call is TRBV6-4, the J call TRBJ2-3, with 9 bases lining up with TRBD2. Losses at the gene ends were 5 bases for V and 5 bases for J; bases not matched to a gene: 5. The length of the CDR3 is 14 residues. Looked up from germline, CDR1 is MRHNA and CDR2 is SNTAGT. The chain's CDR3 is CASSSGRRGDTQYF. The CDR3 bases are TGTGCCAGCAGTAGCGGGAGGCGTGGAGATACGCAGTATTTT.

V gene TRBV28 combines with J gene TRBJ2-7; 10 bases are a match to TRBD2. CDR3 length: 13 amino acids. Germline assignment: CDR1 MDHEN and CDR2 SYDVKM. V trimming: 8 bases; J trimming: 2 bases; junction bases outside the gene matches: 3. This chain's CDR3 is CASRAGGTYEQYF. The DNA of the CDR3 is TGTGCCAGCCGAGCGGGAGGGACCTACGAGCAGTACTTC.

CDR3 amino acids: CASRCNRTGRFETQYF. The CDR3 coding sequence is TGTGCAAGTCGCTGCAATAGGACAGGGAGGTTTGAGACCCAGTACTTC. V gene TRBV12-2 combines with J gene TRBJ2-5; the table assigns TRBD1, which was not confirmed against the DNA. TRBV12-2 represents a pseudogene. The CDR3 spans 16 residues.

The chain has TRBV10-3 and TRBJ2-2; TRBD2 matches at 10 bases. J lost 2 bases, V lost 9 bases, and 6 bases had no gene match. Germline assignment: CDR1 ENHRY and CDR2 SYGVKD. CDR3 length: 15 amino acids. The CDR3 protein is CAMLRTSGNTGELFF. DNA for the CDR3: TGTGCCATGCTGAGGACTAGCGGTAACACCGGGGAGCTGTTTTTT.

V usage is TRBV19 and J usage is TRBJ1-5; 7 bases line up with TRBD1. The V and J ends lost 6 bases and 3 bases, in that order; junction bases with no gene match: 2. The germline gives CDR1 LNHDA, CDR2 SQIVND (reference sequence). The length of the CDR3 is 13 residues. In DNA form, the CDR3 reads TGTGCCAGTAGGGGGACAGTCAATCAGCCCCAGCATTTT. Translated, it gives CASRGTVNQPQHF.

The genes are TRBV3-1 (or the pseudogene TRBV3-2) and TRBJ2-2; D might be TRBD1 (5 bases). The CDR3 consists of 18 residues. In germline, CDR1 is LGHDT, CDR2 YNNKEL (reference sequence). V gave up 4 bases and J gave up 6 bases, with 24 bases separating them. Here the CDR3 reads CASSPEAFRVNGAGELFF. Written as DNA, the CDR3 is TGTGCCAGCAGCCCCGAGGCGTTCAGGGTGAATGGGGCCGGGGAGCTGTTTTTT.

The V call is TRBV19, the J call TRBJ2-5; tentatively, D is TRBD1 (5 bases). Trimming removed 1 base from V and 2 bases from J, with 11 bases in between. Germline CDR1 LNHDA, CDR2 SQIVND (reference sequence). The CDR3 totals 15 residues. The CDR3 nucleotides are TGTGCCAGTAGTATAGGTCTAGGGGAACAAGAGACCCAGTACTTC. Translation: CASSIGLGEQETQYF.

The CDR3, as DNA: TGCAGCGTTCCCTCCTCCGGACTAGCGGGAGCCAGCTCCTACAATGAGCAGTTCTTC. This codes for CSVPSSGLAGASSYNEQFF. The chain has TRBV29-1 and TRBJ2-1; TRBD2 matches at 13 bases. This CDR3 has 19 residues. In germline, CDR1 is SQVTM, CDR2 ANQGSEA. The junction had 13 bases not matched to a gene; V was cut back by 5 bases and J by 0 bases.

This clone was seen a few times. The J gene is TRBJ2-5, the V gene TRBV25-1, with 9 bases identical to TRBD1. Germline loops: CDR1 MGHDK, CDR2 SYGVNS. J was trimmed by 2 bases and V by 8 bases; bases with no gene match: 6. The length of the CDR3 is 14 residues. The CDR3 reads CASAGTGRQETQYF. CDR3 bases: TGTGCCAGCGCTGGGACAGGGAGACAAGAGACCCAGTACTTC.

The chain joins TRBV24-1 to TRBJ1-2, with D maybe TRBD1 (6 bases). The V end was cut by 4 bases, the J end by 2 bases, with 10 bases between. The length of the CDR3 is 14 residues. Per the germline V gene, CDR1 is KGHDR and CDR2 is SFDVKD. CDR3 amino acids: CATSDPGTNYGYTF. For the CDR3, the DNA is TGTGCCACCAGTGACCCAGGGACAAACTATGGCTACACCTTC.

The chain links TRBV6-6 to TRBJ2-3, with 7 bases aligning to TRBD1. Losses at the gene ends were 6 bases for V and 3 bases for J; bases not matched to a gene: 6. The germline CDR1 and CDR2 sequences are MNHNY and SVGAGI (reference sequence). The CDR3 extends over 14 amino acids. The CDR3: CASSADRATDTQYF. Here the CDR3 DNA reads TGTGCCAGCAGCGCCGACAGGGCGACAGATACGCAGTATTTT.

The V gene is TRBV6-5, the J gene TRBJ1-1; the D is unclear. With 0 bases removed from V and 7 bases from J, the gap between germline ends came to 9 bases. Germline lookup yields CDR1 MNHEY and CDR2 SVGAGI. The CDR3 has 13 amino acids. CDR3 sequence: CASSYSGVREAFF. Written as DNA, the CDR3 is TGTGCCAGCAGTTACTCCGGGGTCCGTGAAGCTTTCTTT.

The chain combines TRBV5-1 with TRBJ2-1; a possible D gene is TRBD2 (6 bases). The V gene's germline CDR1 is SGHRS and CDR2 YFSETQ. This CDR3 is built from 15 residues. V was trimmed by 0 bases and J by 7 bases, leaving 14 bases between them. The CDR3 DNA reads as TGCGCCAGCAGCTTGGCGAGTCAGGGAGGTAATGAGCAGTTCTTC. It codes for CASSLASQGGNEQFF.

V usage is TRBV5-4 and J usage is TRBJ2-3, with a possible D match to TRBD2 (6 bases). The V gene lost 0 bases and the J gene lost 2 bases, with 13 bases spanning the gap. Germline CDR1 and CDR2: SGHNT and YYREEE (reference sequence). The CDR3 loop spans 16 amino acids. The CDR3 DNA is TGTGCCAGCAGCTTGGCATCGGCTAGCGACACAGATACGCAGTATTTT. It translates to CASSLASASDTDTQYF.

The chain employs TRBV14 and TRBJ1-6; D call uncertain. This CDR3 contains 15 residues. The germline V gene has CDR1 SGHDN and CDR2 FVKESK. V dropped 1 base and J dropped 10 bases, with 14 bases sitting between them. CDR3 bases: TGTGCCAGCAGCCAAGCGGGGTTAGGGCGATCACCCCTCCACTTT. Its translation is CASSQAGLGRSPLHF. The complete variable domain, with remaining parts taken from reference TRBV14 and TRBJ1-6, reads EAGVTQFPSHSVIEKGQTVTLRCDPISGHDNLYWYRRVMGKEIKFLLHFVKESKQDESGMPNNRFLAERTGGTYSTLKVQPAELEDSGVYFCASSQAGLGRSPLHFGNGTRLTVT.

This clone has only one observation. The rearrangement joins TRBV6-2 or TRBV6-3 to TRBJ2-2; TRBD2 matches at 7 bases. The ends lost 2 bases at V and 4 bases at J; junction bases unmatched: 4. The CDR3 has 15 residues. Germline assignment: CDR1 MNHEY and CDR2 SVGEGT. The DNA of the CDR3 is TGTGCCAGCAGTTACCTCGGGAGGCGCACCGGGGAGCTGTTTTTT. It is translated as CASSYLGRRTGELFF.

The chain uses TRBV27 and TRBJ1-6, with TRBD1 matching over 8 bases. The V gene end was trimmed by 6 bases and the J gene end by 10 bases; junction bases not matched to a gene: 11. This CDR3 comprises 15 residues. Germline values: CDR1 MNHEY, CDR2 SMNVEV (reference sequence). CDR3 nucleotides: TGTGCCAGCAGACCGGACAGGGCAAACCGATCACCCCTCCACTTT. Encoded protein: CASRPDRANRSPLHF.